What follows is one TCR beta chain and its context. CDR1 SEHNR and CDR2 FQNEAQ come from the germline V gene (reference sequence). There are 13 residues in the CDR3. With 3 bases removed from V and 1 base from J, the gap between germline ends came to 6 bases. This sample stems from a study of T cell changes during pregnancy in multiple sclerosis. TCRdb keeps only in-frame clones here, not all; method: immunoSEQ multiplex PCR. The table records approximately 44,000 clones, roughly nine tenths of them present only once. The rearrangement uses TRBV7-9 and TRBJ1-1; no clear D gene. The starting material was CD4+ T cells from peripheral blood mononuclear cells, obtained before pregnancy. This TCR came from a female donor with multiple sclerosis, enrolled in a pregnancy study. The CDR3 protein is CASSFERNTEAFF. The CDR3 nucleotides are TGTGCCAGCAGCTTTGAGAGGAACACTGAAGCTTTCTTT.